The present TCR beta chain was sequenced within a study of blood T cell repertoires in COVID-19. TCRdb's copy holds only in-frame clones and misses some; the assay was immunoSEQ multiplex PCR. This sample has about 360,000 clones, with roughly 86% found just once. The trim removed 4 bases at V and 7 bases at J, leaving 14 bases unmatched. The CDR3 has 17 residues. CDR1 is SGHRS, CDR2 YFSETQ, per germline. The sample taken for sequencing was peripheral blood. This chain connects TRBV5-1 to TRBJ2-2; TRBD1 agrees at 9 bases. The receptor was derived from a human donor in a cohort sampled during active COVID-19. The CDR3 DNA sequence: TGCGCCAGCAGCCTCAGGACAGGGGCCACAAGGGTCGGGGAGCTGTTTTTT. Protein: CASSLRTGATRVGELFF.